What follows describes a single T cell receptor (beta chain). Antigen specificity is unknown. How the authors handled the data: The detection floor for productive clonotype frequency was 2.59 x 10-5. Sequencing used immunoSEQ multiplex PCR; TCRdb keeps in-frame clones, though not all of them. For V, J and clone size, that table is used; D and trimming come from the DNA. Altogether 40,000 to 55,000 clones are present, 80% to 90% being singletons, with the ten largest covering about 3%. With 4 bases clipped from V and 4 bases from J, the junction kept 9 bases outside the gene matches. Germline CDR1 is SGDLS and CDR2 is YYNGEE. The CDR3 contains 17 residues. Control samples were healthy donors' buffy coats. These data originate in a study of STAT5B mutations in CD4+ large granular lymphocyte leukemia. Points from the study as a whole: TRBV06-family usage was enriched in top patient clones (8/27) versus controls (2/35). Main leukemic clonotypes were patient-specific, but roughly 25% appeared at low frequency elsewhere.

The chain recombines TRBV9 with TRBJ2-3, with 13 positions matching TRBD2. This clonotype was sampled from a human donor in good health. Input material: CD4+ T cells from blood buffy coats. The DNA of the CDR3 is TGTGCCAGCAGCACCCGGACTAGCGGGAGTATATCAGATACGCAGTATTTT. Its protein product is CASSTRTSGSISDTQYF.